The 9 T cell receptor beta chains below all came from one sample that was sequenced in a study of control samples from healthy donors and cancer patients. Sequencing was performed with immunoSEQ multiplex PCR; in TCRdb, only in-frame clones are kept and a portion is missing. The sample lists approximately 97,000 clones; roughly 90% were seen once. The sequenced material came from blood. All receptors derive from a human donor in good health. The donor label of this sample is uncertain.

The CDR3 loop reads CASSLSVGRGAFF. CDR3 in DNA: TGTGCCAGCAGTTTATCGGTGGGCAGGGGAGCTTTCTTT. The J gene is TRBJ1-1, the V gene TRBV12-3 or TRBV12-4, with D possibly being TRBD1 (6 bases). The V end was cut by 2 bases, the J end by 10 bases, with 14 bases between. This CDR3 contains 13 residues.

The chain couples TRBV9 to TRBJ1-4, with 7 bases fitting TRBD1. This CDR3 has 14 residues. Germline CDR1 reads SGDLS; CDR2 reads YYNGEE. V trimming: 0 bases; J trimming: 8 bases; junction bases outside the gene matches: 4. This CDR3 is CASSVARGREKLFF. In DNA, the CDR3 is TGTGCCAGCAGCGTAGCCAGGGGGAGAGAAAAACTGTTTTTT.

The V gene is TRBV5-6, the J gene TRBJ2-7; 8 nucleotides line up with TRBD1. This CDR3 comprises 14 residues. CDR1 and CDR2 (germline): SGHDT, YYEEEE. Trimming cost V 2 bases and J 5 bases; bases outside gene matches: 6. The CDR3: CASSFWDRQNEQYF. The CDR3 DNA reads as TGTGCCAGCAGCTTTTGGGACAGGCAAAACGAGCAGTACTTC.

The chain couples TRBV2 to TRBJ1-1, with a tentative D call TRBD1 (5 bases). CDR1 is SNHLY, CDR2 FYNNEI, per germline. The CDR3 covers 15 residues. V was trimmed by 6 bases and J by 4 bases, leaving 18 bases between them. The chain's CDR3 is CASSPGALGATEAFF. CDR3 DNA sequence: TGTGCCAGCAGCCCCGGGGCACTCGGGGCCACTGAAGCTTTCTTT.

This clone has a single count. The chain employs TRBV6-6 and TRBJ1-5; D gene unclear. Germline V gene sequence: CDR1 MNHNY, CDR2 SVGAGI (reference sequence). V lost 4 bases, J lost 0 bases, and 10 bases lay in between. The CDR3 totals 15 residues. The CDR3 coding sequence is TGTGCCAGCAGTTTTCCCCGTGATAGCAATCAGCCCCAGCATTTT. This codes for CASSFPRDSNQPQHF.

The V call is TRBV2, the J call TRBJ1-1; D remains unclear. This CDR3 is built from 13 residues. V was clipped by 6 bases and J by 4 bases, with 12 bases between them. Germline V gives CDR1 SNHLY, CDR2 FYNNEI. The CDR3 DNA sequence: TGTGCCAGCAGGGAGGTAGTAACCACTGAAGCTTTCTTT. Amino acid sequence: CASREVVTTEAFF.

This CDR3 is CASSPRRQVLYF. In DNA form, the CDR3 reads TGTGCCAGCAGCCCTCGCAGACAGGTTCTGTACTTC. The genes are TRBV3-1 (or the pseudogene TRBV3-2) and TRBJ2-7; D may be TRBD1 (6 bases). Germline V CDR1 and CDR2: LGHDT, YNNKEL (reference sequence). The CDR3 runs to 12 residues. V lost 4 bases, J lost 12 bases, and 16 bases lay in between.

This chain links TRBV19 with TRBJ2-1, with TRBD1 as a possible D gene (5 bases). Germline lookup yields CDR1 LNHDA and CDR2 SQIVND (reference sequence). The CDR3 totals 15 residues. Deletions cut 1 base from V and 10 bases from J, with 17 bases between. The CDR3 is CASSIAEQGTHEQFF. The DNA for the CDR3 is TGTGCCAGTAGTATAGCTGAGCAGGGTACACACGAGCAGTTCTTC.

Here the CDR3 reads CASSLGTYDNEQFF. CDR3 DNA sequence: TGTGCCAGCAGTCTCGGGACTTATGACAATGAGCAGTTCTTC. The chain recombines TRBV6-5 with TRBJ2-1; a weak D match, TRBD2 (6 bases). V was clipped by 5 bases and J by 5 bases, with 13 bases between them. From germline, CDR1 is MNHEY and CDR2 SVGAGI. This CDR3 has 14 residues.